The present T cell receptor beta chain was sequenced within a study of T cell changes during pregnancy in multiple sclerosis. CDR1 SGHTA and CDR2 FQGNSA come from the germline V gene. The CDR3 runs 16 residues. The J segment lost 0 bases and the V segment lost 2 bases, leaving 5 bases of the junction unmatched. Produced via immunoSEQ multiplex PCR; TCRdb's table is partial and in-frame only. The data contain around 65,000 clones, 91% of them seen just once; the ten biggest clones take up 1.4% to 1.5%. The chain is built from TRBV7-2 and TRBJ2-3, with 7 bases lining up with TRBD2. This TCR came from a female donor in good health, enrolled as a control in a pregnancy study. Specimen: peripheral blood, collected in the third trimester of pregnancy. Here the CDR3 reads CASSLQSGASTDTQYF. In DNA, the CDR3 is TGTGCCAGCAGCTTACAGAGCGGGGCGAGCACAGATACGCAGTATTTT. The full variable domain, completed using reference TRBV7-2 and TRBJ2-3, is GAGVSQSPSNKVTEKGKDVELRCDPISGHTALYWYRQSLGQGLEFLIYFQGNSAPDKSGLPSDRFSAERTGGSVSTLTIQRTQQEDSAVYLCASSLQSGASTDTQYFGPGTRLTVL.